This T cell receptor beta chain was sequenced during a study of blood T cell repertoires in COVID-19 (dated by TCRdb to 2018 to 2020). Study-wide context: Samples from collaborators originated in the United States, Italy and Spain and spanned both the acute and convalescent phases of COVID-19. A freely available public database, intended as a resource for researchers studying the immune response to SARS-CoV-2, is where the repertoires were released. The material from the prospective study consisted of cDNA or gDNA derived from T cells, B-cell-depleted T cells, or PBMCs. Where available, HLA class I and class II types were taken from metadata supplied by the sample provider and were not determined by assay-based typing. The samples were drawn from two sources: the first 160 participants of the ongoing ImmuneRACE study, and fewer than 1,500 subjects contributed by 6 global collaborators. Deeply sampled blood TCRbeta repertoires from subjects exposed to, actively infected with, or recovered from COVID-19 were included in the dataset. The sample metadata nearly always contained a de-identified subject ID, COVID-19 status, age in years and sex.

The collaborating institutions used their own protocols to collect whole blood in K2EDTA tubes. For TCRbeta analysis, collaborators shipped samples as frozen whole blood, isolated PBMCs, or DNA extracted from either of those sample types. TCRbeta CDR3 regions were amplified from genomic DNA by means of the immunoSEQ Assay, a bias-controlled multiplex PCR. Turning to the authors' computational methods: The number of nucleated cells in each sample was estimated from the amplification of reference gene primers within the assay. To quantify the absolute abundance of each unique TCRbeta CDR3 rearrangement, sequence reads were collapsed and filtered. Productive Simpson clonality was computed per sample as the square root of Simpson's diversity index over productive rearrangements. TCRdb took over this immuneACCESS table, retaining in-frame rearrangements with V and J assigned. Such tables are incomplete; in checked studies, under half of the missing clones stem from an unresolved V gene, and the remainder is unexplained. V, J and clone size reflect that table, while D and trimming were determined from the DNA. The sample data list roughly 160,000 clones, and roughly 84% of these were observed just once. 8% to 11% of the sample is in the top ten clones.

The CDR3 goes from the cysteine to the phenylalanine over 14 residues. Of all the DNA, just the CDR3 is kept, 42 bases in frame from base 1. The V and J ends are trimmed by 2 bases and 7 bases, leaving 12 bases between them. The germline V gene (reference sequence) provides CDR1 GTSNPN and CDR2 SVGIG. What the research found in general, with its limitations: The quantity of clinical and demographic metadata differed by source and by participant and was supplied without curation.

To note about this clone: No antigen is known for it. Base qualities are not recorded, but no much larger clone differs from it by a single base.

Recombination linked TRBV30 to TRBJ1-6, and TRBD1 may be the D gene, going by 6 matching bases. This receptor was identified in a woman of 80 years or more with active or convalescent COVID-19. Sequencing was carried out using peripheral blood. The sequenced DNA: TGTGCCTGGAGTTTGGCAGGACAGAATTCACCCCTCCACTTT. It translates as CAWSLAGQNSPLHF.